This TCR beta chain was recovered during a study of T cells in Graves' hyperthyroidism and ophthalmopathy. Regarding the study as a whole: Most clonotypes expanded in the thyroid (above 0.001) were also present in blood.

This clonotype was counted at least ten times. Its matching antigen is unknown. Regions amplified from RNA transcripts were the TCR beta CDR3 regions. The HTBI primer set was used in a first-round RT-PCR of the TCR CDR3. TCRdb reanalysed the multiplex PCR reads using MiXCR and keeps one entry per CDR3 protein. Found here are 300,000 to 350,000 distinct CDR3 sequences, around 14% of them singletons; the top ten hold around 24%. CDR1 and CDR2 (germline): MDHEN, SYDVKM. V lost 8 bases to trimming and J lost 4 bases, with 19 bases between them. The CDR3 is made up of 15 amino acids. Uncontrolled infection, other autoimmune disease, pregnancy or lactation barred patients from enrollment.

Sequencing used blood. The rearrangement links TRBV28 to TRBJ2-3; D unresolved. The clonotype comes from a woman in her twenties or thirties with Graves' hyperthyroidism. CDR3 nucleotide sequence: TGTGCCAGCCACCCTGGGCCAACTATTCCAGATACGCAGTATTTT. Translating it yields CASHPGPTIPDTQYF.